This T cell receptor (beta chain) was documented in a study of radiation and T cells in renal cell carcinoma. Trimming pared 3 bases from V and 8 bases from J, leaving 10 bases between. This CDR3 contains 12 residues. Germline CDR1 is LNHDA and CDR2 is SQIVND (reference sequence). The assay was immunoSEQ multiplex PCR, and TCRdb's table has in-frame clones only and misses some. The data show roughly 92,000 clones, about 79% seen once. Time point specified: blood 4 weeks post-SBRT, at nephrectomy. The treatment is: 15 Gy SBRT to primary tumor, nephrectomy 4 weeks later. This clone was seen a few times. The rearrangement joins TRBV19 to TRBJ1-1; D is ambiguous. The source was blood, collected from a patient whose treatment included radiotherapy and nephrectomy. The TCR originated in a man in his sixties with renal cell carcinoma. The CDR3 DNA follows: TGTGCCAGTAGTATCGGGGTTCAGGAAGCTTTCTTT. It yields the protein CASSIGVQEAFF.